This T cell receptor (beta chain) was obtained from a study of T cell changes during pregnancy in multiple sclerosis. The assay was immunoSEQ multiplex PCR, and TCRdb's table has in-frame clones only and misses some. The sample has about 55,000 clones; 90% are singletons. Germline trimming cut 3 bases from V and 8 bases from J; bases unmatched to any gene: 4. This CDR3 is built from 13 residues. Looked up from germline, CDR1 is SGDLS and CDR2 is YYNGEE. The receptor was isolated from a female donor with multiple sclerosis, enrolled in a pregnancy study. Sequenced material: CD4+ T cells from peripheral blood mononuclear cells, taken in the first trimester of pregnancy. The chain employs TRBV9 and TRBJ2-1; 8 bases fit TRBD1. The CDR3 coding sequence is TGTGCCAGCAGCGCCAGGGGGCGGGATGAGCAGTTCTTC. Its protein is CASSARGRDEQFF.